A selection of T cell receptor beta chains follows, all from one sample in a study of metastatic and nonmetastatic thyroid tumors. TCRdb re-called the PCR reads via MiXCR. The data hold approximately 21,000 clones, with 25% to 30% observed a single time. The sample comprised blood. These receptors came from a female donor with papillary thyroid cancer or a benign thyroid nodule (not recorded which). Some clones in this sample may be carry-over from other donors' samples. Both conserved end residues are part of each CDR3. Fields, in order: V gene, clone size, J gene, D gene, CDR3 DNA, CDR3 protein. D genes are given only for firm matches. For some rows the clone size is stated as once, few or many, or as a class when expanded; others skip it.

V: TRBV19
size: few
J: TRBJ2-2
D: TRBD2
DNA: TGTGCCAGTACCCCATGGCTAGCGGGCCCCGGGGAGCTGTTTTTT
CDR3: CASTPWLAGPGELFF

V: TRBV20-1
size: few
J: TRBJ2-6
D: -
DNA: TGCAGTGCCAGGGCGGGCTCTGGGGCCAACGTCCTGACTTTC
CDR3: CSARAGSGANVLTF

V: TRBV20-1
size: medium-sized
J: TRBJ2-7
D: -
DNA: TGCAGTGCTGGGGATTCCTACGAGCAGTACTTC
CDR3: CSAGDSYEQYF

V: TRBV12-3/TRBV12-4
size: -
J: TRBJ2-6
D: -
DNA: TGTGCCAGCGGTTCCATAGCACTCAGGGCTGCTGGGGCCAAGGTCCTGACTTTC
CDR3: CASGSIALRAAGAKVLTF

V: TRBV24-1
size: -
J: TRBJ2-3
D: -
DNA: TGTGCCACCAGTGACATCAGTGAAGGTAGCACAGATACGCAGTATTTT
CDR3: CATSDISEGSTDTQYF

V: TRBV5-1
size: many
J: TRBJ2-5
D: TRBD2
DNA: TGCGCCAGCAGCTTGGATGTAGCGGGAAACCTAGAGACCCAGTACTTC
CDR3: CASSLDVAGNLETQYF

V: TRBV4-2
size: many
J: TRBJ2-1
D: -
DNA: TGTGCCAGCAGCCCTATAGCGAATGAGCAGTTCTTC
CDR3: CASSPIANEQFF

V: TRBV30
size: many
J: TRBJ1-5
D: -
DNA: TGTGCCTGGAGTTTTACAGGGAGGGGAAGCAATCAGCCCCAGCATTTT
CDR3: CAWSFTGRGSNQPQHF

V: TRBV6-1
size: many
J: TRBJ1-3
D: -
DNA: TGTGCCAGCAGTGAAGCCTCTGGAAACACCATATATTTT
CDR3: CASSEASGNTIYF

V: TRBV7-3
size: once
J: TRBJ2-7
D: -
DNA: TGTGCCAGCAGCCAGGGGAGGCGGGAGATCAACGAGCAGTACTTC
CDR3: CASSQGRREINEQYF

V: TRBV5-1
size: many
J: TRBJ2-1
D: -
DNA: TGCGCCAGCAGCTTGGTGGAGGCCAGCTCCTACAATGAGCAGTTCTTC
CDR3: CASSLVEASSYNEQFF

V: TRBV4-2
size: many
J: TRBJ1-2
D: -
DNA: TGTGCCAGCAGCCGGGGGGGTGGGAATAACTATGGCTACACCTTC
CDR3: CASSRGGGNNYGYTF

V: TRBV12-3/TRBV12-4
size: many
J: TRBJ1-2
D: TRBD1
DNA: TGTGCCAGCAGTTTGATAGGGGGCGCAGTATATGGCTACACCTTC
CDR3: CASSLIGGAVYGYTF

V: TRBV7-8
size: -
J: TRBJ1-1
D: -
DNA: TGTGCCAGCAGCTCTAGTAGGGACACTGAAGCTTTCTTT
CDR3: CASSSSRDTEAFF

V: TRBV4-3
size: many
J: TRBJ2-2
D: TRBD1
DNA: TGCGCCAGCAGCCAAGGACAGGGAGTAAAGACCGGGGAGCTGTTTTTT
CDR3: CASSQGQGVKTGELFF

V: TRBV5-1
size: -
J: TRBJ1-4
D: -
DNA: TGCGCCAGCAGCTTGCTCAGGGATGGCAATGAAAAACTGTTTTTT
CDR3: CASSLLRDGNEKLFF

V: TRBV6-1
size: -
J: TRBJ2-3
D: TRBD2
DNA: TGTGGCAGCATACACCTAGCGGGAGGCTCAGATACGCAGTATTTT
CDR3: CGSIHLAGGSDTQYF

V: TRBV24-1
size: -
J: TRBJ2-1
D: -
DNA: TGTGCCACCAGTGATTCAGGGGTTCATGAGCAGTTCTTC
CDR3: CATSDSGVHEQFF

V: TRBV5-1
size: medium-sized
J: TRBJ2-1
D: -
DNA: TGCGCCAGCAGCTTGGGACGGCCGGGGGATGAGCAGTTCTTC
CDR3: CASSLGRPGDEQFF

V: TRBV11-2
size: many
J: TRBJ2-5
D: -
DNA: TGTGCCAGCAGCTTAGAGGGGGGGGGGGCGGAGACCCAGTACTTC
CDR3: CASSLEGGGAETQYF